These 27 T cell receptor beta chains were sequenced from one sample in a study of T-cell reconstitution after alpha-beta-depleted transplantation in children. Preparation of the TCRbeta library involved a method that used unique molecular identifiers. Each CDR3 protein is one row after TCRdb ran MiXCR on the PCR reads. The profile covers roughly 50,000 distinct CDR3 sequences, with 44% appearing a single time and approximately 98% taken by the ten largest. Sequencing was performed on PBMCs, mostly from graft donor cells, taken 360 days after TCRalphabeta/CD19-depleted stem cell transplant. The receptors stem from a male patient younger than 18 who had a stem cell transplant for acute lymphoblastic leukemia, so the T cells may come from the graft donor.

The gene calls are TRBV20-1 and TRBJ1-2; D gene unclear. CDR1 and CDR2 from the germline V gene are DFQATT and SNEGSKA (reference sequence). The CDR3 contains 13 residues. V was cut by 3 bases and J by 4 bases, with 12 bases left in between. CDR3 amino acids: CSARNSNLYGYTF. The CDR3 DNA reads TGCAGTGCTAGGAACTCAAACCTCTATGGCTACACCTTC.

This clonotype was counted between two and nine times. As DNA, the CDR3 is TGTGCCAGCAGTTATAAGACAGGGATCAATGAGCAGTTCTTC. It translates to CASSYKTGINEQFF. V and J are TRBV6-5 and TRBJ2-1, with TRBD1 matching 7 bases. The CDR3 covers 14 residues. The V gene end was trimmed by 3 bases and the J gene end by 6 bases; junction bases not matched to a gene: 5. The germline gives CDR1 MNHEY, CDR2 SVGAGI.

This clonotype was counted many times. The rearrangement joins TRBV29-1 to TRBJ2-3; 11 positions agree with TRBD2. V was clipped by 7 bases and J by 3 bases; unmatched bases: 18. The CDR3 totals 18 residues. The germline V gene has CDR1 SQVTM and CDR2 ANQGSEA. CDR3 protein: CSAPPGMTSGESTDTQYF. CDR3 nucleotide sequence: TGCAGCGCACCGCCCGGGATGACTAGCGGGGAGTCTACAGATACGCAGTATTTT.

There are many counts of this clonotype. The CDR3 DNA reads as TGTGCCAGCAGCTTTAAGGACCGCTCCTACGAGCAGTACTTC. It encodes CASSFKDRSYEQYF. The chain carries TRBV5-6 and TRBJ2-7, with D unresolved. Trimming shortened V by 2 bases and J by 0 bases, and 9 bases separated the two germline ends. This CDR3 has 14 amino acids. CDR1 SGHDT and CDR2 YYEEEE come from the germline V gene.

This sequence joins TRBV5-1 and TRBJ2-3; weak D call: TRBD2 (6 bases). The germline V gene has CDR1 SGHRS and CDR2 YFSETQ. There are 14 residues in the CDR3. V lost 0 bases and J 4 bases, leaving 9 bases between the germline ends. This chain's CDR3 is CASSLDGGSDTQYF. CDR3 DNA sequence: TGCGCCAGCAGCTTGGATGGAGGGTCAGATACGCAGTATTTT. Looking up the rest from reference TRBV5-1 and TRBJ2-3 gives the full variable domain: KAGVTQTPRYLIKTRGQQVTLSCSPISGHRSVSWYQQTPGQGLQFLFEYFSETQRNKGNFPGRFSGRQFSNSRSEMNVSTLELGDSALYLCASSLDGGSDTQYFGPGTRLTVL.

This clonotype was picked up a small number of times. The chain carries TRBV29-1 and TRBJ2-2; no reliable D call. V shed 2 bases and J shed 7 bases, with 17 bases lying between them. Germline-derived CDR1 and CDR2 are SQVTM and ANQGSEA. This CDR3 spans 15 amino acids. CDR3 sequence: CSVELPTAINGELFF. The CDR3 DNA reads TGCAGCGTTGAACTACCCACGGCGATTAACGGGGAGCTGTTTTTT.

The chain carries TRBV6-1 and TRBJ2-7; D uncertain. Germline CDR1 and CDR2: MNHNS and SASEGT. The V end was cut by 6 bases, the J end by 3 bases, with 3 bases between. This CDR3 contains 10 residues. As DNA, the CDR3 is TGTGCCAGCAGGGACTACGAGCAGTACTTC. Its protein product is CASRDYEQYF.

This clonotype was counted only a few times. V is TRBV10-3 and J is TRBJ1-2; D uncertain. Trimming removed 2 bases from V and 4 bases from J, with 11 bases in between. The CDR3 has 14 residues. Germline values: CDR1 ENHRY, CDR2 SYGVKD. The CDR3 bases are TGTGCCATCAGTGAGGGAACAGACACCTATGGCTACACCTTC. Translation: CAISEGTDTYGYTF.

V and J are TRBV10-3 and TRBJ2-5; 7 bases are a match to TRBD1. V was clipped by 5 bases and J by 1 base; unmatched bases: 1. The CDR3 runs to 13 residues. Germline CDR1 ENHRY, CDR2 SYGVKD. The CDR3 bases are TGTGCCATCAGTACAGGGGCCCAAGAGACCCAGTACTTC. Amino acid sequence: CAISTGAQETQYF.

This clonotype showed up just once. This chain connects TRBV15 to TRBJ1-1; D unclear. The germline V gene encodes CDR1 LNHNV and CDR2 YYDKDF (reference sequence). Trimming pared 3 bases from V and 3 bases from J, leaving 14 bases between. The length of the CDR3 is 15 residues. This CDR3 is CATSSMEGSDTEAFF. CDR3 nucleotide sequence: TGTGCCACCAGCAGTATGGAGGGAAGTGACACTGAAGCTTTCTTT.

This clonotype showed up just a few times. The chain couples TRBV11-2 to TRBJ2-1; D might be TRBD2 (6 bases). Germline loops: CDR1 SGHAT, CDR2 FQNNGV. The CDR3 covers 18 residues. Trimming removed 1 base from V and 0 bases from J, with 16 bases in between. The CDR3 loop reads CASSLGDSHPSSYNEQFF. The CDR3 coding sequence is TGTGCCAGCAGCTTAGGGGACTCCCACCCAAGCTCCTACAATGAGCAGTTCTTC.

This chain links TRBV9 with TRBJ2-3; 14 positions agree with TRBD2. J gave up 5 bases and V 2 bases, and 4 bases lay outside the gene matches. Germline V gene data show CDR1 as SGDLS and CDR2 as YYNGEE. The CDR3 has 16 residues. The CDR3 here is CASSVAGTSGRDTQYF. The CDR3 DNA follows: TGTGCCAGCAGCGTGGCCGGGACTAGCGGGAGAGATACGCAGTATTTT.

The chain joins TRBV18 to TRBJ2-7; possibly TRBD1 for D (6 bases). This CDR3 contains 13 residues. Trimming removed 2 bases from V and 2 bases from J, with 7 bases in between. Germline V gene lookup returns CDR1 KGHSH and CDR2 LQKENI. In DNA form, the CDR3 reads TGTGCCAGCTCACCAGCAGGGGCCTACGAGCAGTACTTC. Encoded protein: CASSPAGAYEQYF.

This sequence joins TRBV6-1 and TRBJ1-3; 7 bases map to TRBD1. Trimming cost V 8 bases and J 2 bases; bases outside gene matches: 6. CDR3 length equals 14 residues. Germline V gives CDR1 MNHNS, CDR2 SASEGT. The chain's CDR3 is CASARGSPGNTIYF. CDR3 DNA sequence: TGTGCCAGCGCCAGGGGGTCACCTGGAAACACCATATATTTT.

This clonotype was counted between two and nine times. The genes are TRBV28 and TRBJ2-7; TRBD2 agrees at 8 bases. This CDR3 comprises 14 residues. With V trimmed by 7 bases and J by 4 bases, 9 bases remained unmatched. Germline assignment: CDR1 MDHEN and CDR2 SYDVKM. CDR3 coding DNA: TGTGCCAGCACCCTAATGACTAGCGCTTACGAGCAGTACTTC. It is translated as CASTLMTSAYEQYF.

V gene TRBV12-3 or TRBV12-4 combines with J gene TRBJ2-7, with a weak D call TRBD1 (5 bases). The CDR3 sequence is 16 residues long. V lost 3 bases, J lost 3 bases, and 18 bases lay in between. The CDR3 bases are TGTGCCAGCAGTTTCTATAGGGGATTCTCTCACTACGAGCAGTACTTC. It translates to CASSFYRGFSHYEQYF.

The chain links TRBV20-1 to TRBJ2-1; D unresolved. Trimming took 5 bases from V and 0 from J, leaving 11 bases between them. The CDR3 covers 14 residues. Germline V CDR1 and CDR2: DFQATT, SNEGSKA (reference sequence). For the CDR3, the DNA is TGCAGTGCTTGGTATCCGGACTCCTACAATGAGCAGTTCTTC. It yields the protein CSAWYPDSYNEQFF.

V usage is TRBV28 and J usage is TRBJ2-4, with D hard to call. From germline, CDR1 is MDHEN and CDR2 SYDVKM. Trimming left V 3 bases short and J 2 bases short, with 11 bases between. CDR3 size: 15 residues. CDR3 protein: CASSFVWGTKNIQYF. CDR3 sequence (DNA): TGTGCCAGCAGTTTTGTGTGGGGAACCAAAAACATTCAGTACTTC. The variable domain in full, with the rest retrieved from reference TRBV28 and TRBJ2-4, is DVKVTQSSRYLVKRTGEKVFLECVQDMDHENMFWYRQDPGLGLRLIYFSYDVKMKEKGDIPEGYSVSREKKERFSLILESASTNQTSMYLCASSFVWGTKNIQYFGAGTRLSVL.

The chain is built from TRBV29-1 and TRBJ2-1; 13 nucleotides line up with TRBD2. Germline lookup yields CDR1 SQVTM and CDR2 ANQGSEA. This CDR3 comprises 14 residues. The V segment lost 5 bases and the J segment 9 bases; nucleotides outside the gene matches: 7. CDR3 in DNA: TGCAGCGTTCAACTAGCGGGAGGGCGGAGTGAGCAGTTCTTC. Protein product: CSVQLAGGRSEQFF.

The CDR3 coding sequence is TGCAGCGTTGAAGGAGTGGGGATAGACCCCTACGAGCAGTACTTC. This encodes CSVEGVGIDPYEQYF. This chain joins TRBV29-1 and TRBJ2-7; no clear D. There are 15 residues in the CDR3. With 1 base removed from V and 2 bases from J, the gap between germline ends came to 15 bases. Germline values: CDR1 SQVTM, CDR2 ANQGSEA.

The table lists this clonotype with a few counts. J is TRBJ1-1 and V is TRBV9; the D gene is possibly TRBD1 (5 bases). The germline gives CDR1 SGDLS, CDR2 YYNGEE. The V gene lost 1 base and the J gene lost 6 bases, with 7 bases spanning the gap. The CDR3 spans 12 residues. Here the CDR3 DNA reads TGTGCCAGCAGCGTATCGGGGGCTGAAGCTTTCTTT. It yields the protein CASSVSGAEAFF.

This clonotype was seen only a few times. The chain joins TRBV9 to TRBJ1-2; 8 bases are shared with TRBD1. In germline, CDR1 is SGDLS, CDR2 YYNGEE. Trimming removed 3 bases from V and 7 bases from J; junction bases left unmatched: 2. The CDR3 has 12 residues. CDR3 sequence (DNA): TGTGCCAGCAGCGGCGACAGGGGTGGCTACACCTTC. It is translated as CASSGDRGGYTF.

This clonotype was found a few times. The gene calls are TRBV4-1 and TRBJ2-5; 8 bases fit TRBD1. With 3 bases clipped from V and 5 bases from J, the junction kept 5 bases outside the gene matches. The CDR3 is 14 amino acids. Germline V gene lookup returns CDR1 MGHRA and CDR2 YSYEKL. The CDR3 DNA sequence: TGCGCCAGCAGCCAGGACAGGGTGGGGGAGACCCAGTACTTC. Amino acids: CASSQDRVGETQYF.

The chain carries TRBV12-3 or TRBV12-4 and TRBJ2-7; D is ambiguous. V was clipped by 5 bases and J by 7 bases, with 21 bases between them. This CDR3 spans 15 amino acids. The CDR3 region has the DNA TGTGCCAGCAGTCCCTACGTCTCTCGTTTCAAAGAGCAGTACTTC. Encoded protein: CASSPYVSRFKEQYF.

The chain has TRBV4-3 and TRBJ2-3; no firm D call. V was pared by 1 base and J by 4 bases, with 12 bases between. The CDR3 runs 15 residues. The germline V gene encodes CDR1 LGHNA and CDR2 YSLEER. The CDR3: CASSQGAAGSDTQYF. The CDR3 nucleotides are TGCGCCAGCAGCCAAGGCGCTGCCGGGTCAGATACGCAGTATTTT.

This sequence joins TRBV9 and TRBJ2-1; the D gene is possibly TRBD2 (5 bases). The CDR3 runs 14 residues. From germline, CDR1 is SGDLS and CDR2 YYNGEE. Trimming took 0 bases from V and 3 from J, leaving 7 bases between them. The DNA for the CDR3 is TGTGCCAGCAGCGTAGCGGCGGGCTACAATGAGCAGTTCTTC. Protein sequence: CASSVAAGYNEQFF.

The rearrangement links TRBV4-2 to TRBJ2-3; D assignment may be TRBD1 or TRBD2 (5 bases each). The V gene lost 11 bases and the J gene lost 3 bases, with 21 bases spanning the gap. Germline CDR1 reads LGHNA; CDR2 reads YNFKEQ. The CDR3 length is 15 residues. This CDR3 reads CASRWDPTLTDTQYF. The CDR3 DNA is TGTGCCTCCAGGTGGGACCCCACCCTTACAGATACGCAGTATTTT.